The sequence of this TCR beta chain was determined in a study of beta chain features in type 1 diabetes. Whole-study results and caveats: The study found fewer insertions and more deletions at VDJ junctions in type 1 diabetes patients.

In this sample, this clone turned up a few times. Its antigen remains unknown. The V and J ends lost 5 bases and 1 base respectively, with 11 bases between them. This CDR3 spans 14 amino acids. The germline V gene encodes CDR1 LNHDA and CDR2 SQIVND (reference sequence). Cells sorted by CD45RO/CCR7/CD25/CD127/CD95/CD27 comprised CD4+ naive, central memory, regulatory and stem cell-like memory cells. TCRB transcripts that were expressed got sequenced, as all of the isolated RNA had been reverse transcribed. Only in-frame clones appear in the TCRdb table, and some are missing; sequencing was by immunoSEQ multiplex PCR. Here the sample spans some 150,000 clones, roughly 9.7% being singletons.

The V call is TRBV19, the J call TRBJ1-1, with a tentative D call TRBD1 (5 bases). The sequence came from a woman in her 40s in good health. Sequencing was performed on central memory CD4+ T cells from blood. CDR3 coding DNA: TGTGCCAGTAGTGCAAGGGGTCAGAACACTGAAGCTTTCTTT. It translates to CASSARGQNTEAFF.